This is a list of T cell receptor beta chains from one sample in a study of blood T cell repertoires in COVID-19. Using immunoSEQ multiplex PCR, the repertoire was profiled, and TCRdb retains in-frame clones only, with some absent. The sample has some 360,000 clones, around 87% seen once. Sequencing used peripheral blood. The receptor source for this set is a woman aged 60 to 75 with COVID-19, enrolled during active disease. The CDR3 runs from the conserved cysteine through the conserved F or W. D genes are given only for firm matches. The size field is filled for only some rows; it gives once, few, many or a size class.

V: TRBV2
size: -
J: TRBJ1-5
D: TRBD1
DNA: TGTGCCAGCAGCGAAAGACAGGGGCTTAGGCAGCCCCAGCATTTT
CDR3: CASSERQGLRQPQHF

V: TRBV25-1
size: -
J: TRBJ1-4
D: -
DNA: TGTGCCAGCAGTGAATATGGGACATGGACTTTT
CDR3: CASSEYGTWTF

V: TRBV29-1
size: -
J: TRBJ1-2
D: TRBD1
DNA: TGCAGCGTTTCACAGGGGAGCTATGGCTACACCTTC
CDR3: CSVSQGSYGYTF

V: TRBV2
size: -
J: TRBJ2-5
D: -
DNA: TGTGCCAGCAGCAGACTAGATCCTCGCTTACAAGAGACCCAGTACTTC
CDR3: CASSRLDPRLQETQYF

V: TRBV6-2/TRBV6-3
size: -
J: TRBJ1-4
D: TRBD1
DNA: TGTGCCAGCAGTCCCGGGACAGGGGGCGCCGCGGCTAATGAAAAACTGTTTTTT
CDR3: CASSPGTGGAAANEKLFF

V: TRBV7-2
size: -
J: TRBJ2-7
D: -
DNA: TGTGCCAGCAGCTTAGGGCATACCACCTACGAGCAGTACTTC
CDR3: CASSLGHTTYEQYF

V: TRBV2
size: -
J: TRBJ2-5
D: TRBD2
DNA: TGTGCCAGCAGTGATAGGAGGATAGCGGGGGGGCCGATCCAAGAGACCCAGTACTTC
CDR3: CASSDRRIAGGPIQETQYF

V: TRBV7-9
size: once
J: TRBJ2-3
D: TRBD2
DNA: TGTGCCAGCAGCTTATTAGCGGGGGGGCCCACAGATACGCAGTATTTT
CDR3: CASSLLAGGPTDTQYF

V: TRBV6-5
size: -
J: TRBJ2-3
D: -
DNA: TGTGCCAGCAGTTACGGCGGGTCTAGCACAGATACGCAGTATTTT
CDR3: CASSYGGSSTDTQYF

V: TRBV7-9
size: -
J: TRBJ1-1
D: TRBD1
DNA: TGTGCCAGCAGCTGGGACAGGGGCACTGAAGCTTTCTTT
CDR3: CASSWDRGTEAFF

V: TRBV7-9
size: few
J: TRBJ1-5
D: -
DNA: TGTGCCAGCAGCTTAGACCCAGGGGATCAGCCCCAGCATTTT
CDR3: CASSLDPGDQPQHF

V: TRBV6-5
size: few
J: TRBJ2-7
D: -
DNA: TGTGCCAGCAGCCGAGGGGGGGGGAAGTGGGAGCAGTACTTC
CDR3: CASSRGGGKWEQYF

V: TRBV11-1
size: -
J: TRBJ2-7
D: TRBD2
DNA: TGTGCCAGCAGCTCACTAGCGGGGGGAAGCTCCTACGAGCAGTACTTC
CDR3: CASSSLAGGSSYEQYF

V: TRBV20-1
size: -
J: TRBJ1-1
D: -
DNA: TGCAGTGCTAGTCAGGGTAGGATGAACACTGAAGCTTTCTTT
CDR3: CSASQGRMNTEAFF

V: TRBV7-3
size: few
J: TRBJ2-3
D: -
DNA: TGTGCCAGCAGCCCCTTCAGCACAGATACGCAGTATTTT
CDR3: CASSPFSTDTQYF

V: TRBV29-1
size: -
J: TRBJ2-1
D: TRBD2
DNA: TGCAGCGCGCGGACTAGCGGGGTCTACAGGGAGCAGTTCTTC
CDR3: CSARTSGVYREQFF

V: TRBV2
size: -
J: TRBJ2-7
D: -
DNA: TGTGCCAGCAGTCTCTCCTACGAGCAGTACTTC
CDR3: CASSLSYEQYF

V: TRBV10-2
size: -
J: TRBJ2-2
D: -
DNA: TGCGCCAGCAGTGAGTCGAGAGCGGCTACCGGGGAGCTGTTTTTT
CDR3: CASSESRAATGELFF

V: TRBV5-4
size: -
J: TRBJ2-1
D: -
DNA: TGTGCCAGCAGCTTGGTAGACGGGGAGCAGTTCTTC
CDR3: CASSLVDGEQFF

V: TRBV6-2/TRBV6-3
size: -
J: TRBJ1-3
D: -
DNA: TGTGCCAGCAGCGACAGCTCTGGAAACACCATATATTTT
CDR3: CASSDSSGNTIYF

V: TRBV6-5
size: -
J: TRBJ2-2
D: TRBD2
DNA: TGTGCCAGCCGGGGAGGGACTAGCAGCACCGGGGAGCTGTTTTTT
CDR3: CASRGGTSSTGELFF

V: TRBV7-3
size: -
J: TRBJ2-5
D: TRBD2
DNA: TGTGCCAGCAGCCTCTCGTCCCGGGACAGGTTTTCTAGCGGGGGGGCCCAAGAGACCCAGTACTTC
CDR3: CASSLSSRDRFSSGGAQETQYF

V: TRBV11-2
size: -
J: TRBJ1-1
D: TRBD1
DNA: TGTGCCAGCAGCGCAGGGGGCGTCACCACTGAAGCTTTCTTT
CDR3: CASSAGGVTTEAFF

V: TRBV9
size: -
J: TRBJ2-2
D: -
DNA: TGTGCCAGCAGCGTCGTTGGCGGGAACACCGGGGAGCTGTTTTTT
CDR3: CASSVVGGNTGELFF

V: TRBV5-6
size: -
J: TRBJ2-1
D: TRBD1
DNA: TGTGCCAGCAGCCGCAGAGACAGGGGCTCCTACAATGAGCAGTTCTTC
CDR3: CASSRRDRGSYNEQFF

V: TRBV7-7
size: -
J: TRBJ2-5
D: -
DNA: TGTGCCAGCAGTTTGAGGGGGGGGCAGGGTGAGACCCAGTACTTC
CDR3: CASSLRGGQGETQYF

V: TRBV6-5
size: -
J: TRBJ2-5
D: -
DNA: TGTGCCAGCAGTTTCGGGACTCGGAGGGAGACCCAGTACTTC
CDR3: CASSFGTRRETQYF

V: TRBV2
size: -
J: TRBJ2-3
D: -
DNA: TGTGCCAGCAGTGATCAGTGGCGCACAGATACGCAGTATTTT
CDR3: CASSDQWRTDTQYF

V: TRBV5-1
size: -
J: TRBJ1-2
D: TRBD1
DNA: TGCGCCAGCAGCTCGGGGGACAGGGGGCTCCTTGGCTACACCTTC
CDR3: CASSSGDRGLLGYTF

V: TRBV19
size: -
J: TRBJ2-7
D: TRBD1
DNA: TGTGCCAGTAGTACCGGGACAGGGAGCTCCTACGAGCAGTACTTC
CDR3: CASSTGTGSSYEQYF

V: TRBV5-1
size: once
J: TRBJ1-5
D: TRBD1
DNA: TGCGCCAGCAGTTTGGAGGGGGCTAGCAATCAGCCCCAGCATTTT
CDR3: CASSLEGASNQPQHF

V: TRBV7-3
size: -
J: TRBJ1-2
D: TRBD1
DNA: TGTGCCAGCAGCTTAAGTCCCCGGGACAGGGGGGCTTATGGCTACACCTTC
CDR3: CASSLSPRDRGAYGYTF

V: TRBV5-4
size: -
J: TRBJ1-2
D: -
DNA: TGTGCCAGCAGCTTGGGGGCGGGCGGCTACACCTTC
CDR3: CASSLGAGGYTF

V: TRBV11-3
size: -
J: TRBJ2-5
D: TRBD2
DNA: TGTGCCAGCAGCAGGGGAGGGGAGACCCAGTACTTC
CDR3: CASSRGGETQYF

V: TRBV6-5
size: -
J: TRBJ1-1
D: -
DNA: TGTGCCAGCAGAACATCAGGGACTGAAGCTTTCTTT
CDR3: CASRTSGTEAFF

V: TRBV30
size: -
J: TRBJ2-5
D: -
DNA: TGTGCCTGGAGTCCGGGAACCCAAGAGACCCAGTACTTC
CDR3: CAWSPGTQETQYF

V: TRBV28
size: -
J: TRBJ2-2
D: -
DNA: TGTGCCACCTCCCGGAGCGATCGAGTCACCGGGGAGCTGTTTTTT
CDR3: CATSRSDRVTGELFF

V: TRBV10-1
size: -
J: TRBJ2-1
D: -
DNA: TGCGCCAGCAGAGCTGGTCCGGGCAATGAGCAGTTCTTC
CDR3: CASRAGPGNEQFF

V: TRBV19
size: -
J: TRBJ2-3
D: -
DNA: TGTGCCAGTAGTATAGATGGGCGGGAAAAGATCGGTACGCAGTATTTT
CDR3: CASSIDGREKIGTQYF

V: TRBV28
size: -
J: TRBJ1-1
D: TRBD1
DNA: TGTGCCAGCAGTTTGGGACAGGGTAGGCTCGAAGCTTTCTTT
CDR3: CASSLGQGRLEAFF

V: TRBV28
size: once
J: TRBJ2-2
D: TRBD1
DNA: TGTGCCAGCAGTACGACAGGGTCCGGGGAGCTGTTTTTT
CDR3: CASSTTGSGELFF

V: TRBV27
size: -
J: TRBJ1-4
D: -
DNA: TGTGCCAGCAGTACCTGGCCGGGACACGAGAGGGAAAAACTGTTTTTT
CDR3: CASSTWPGHEREKLFF

V: TRBV9
size: -
J: TRBJ2-5
D: TRBD2
DNA: TGTGCCAGCAGCGTAGGCGGCGCGGGGGGGTTAGAGACCCAGTACTTC
CDR3: CASSVGGAGGLETQYF

V: TRBV29-1
size: -
J: TRBJ2-7
D: -
DNA: TGCAGCGTTAGCCCCTCCTCGTCGGGGTCTATTGGGGAGCAGTACTTC
CDR3: CSVSPSSSGSIGEQYF

V: TRBV28
size: -
J: TRBJ1-6
D: -
DNA: TGTGCCAGCACAAGGACTCGGGCTAATTCACCCCTCCACTTT
CDR3: CASTRTRANSPLHF

V: TRBV15
size: -
J: TRBJ1-2
D: -
DNA: TGTGCCACCAGCAGAGTAGCGAACTATGGCTACACCTTC
CDR3: CATSRVANYGYTF

V: TRBV6-5
size: -
J: TRBJ1-6
D: -
DNA: TGTGCCAGCAGTCAGAATTCACCCCTCCACTTT
CDR3: CASSQNSPLHF

V: TRBV7-9
size: -
J: TRBJ1-6
D: -
DNA: TGTGCCAGCAGCCCCTCCCACAGCTCCTATAATTCACCCCTCCACTTT
CDR3: CASSPSHSSYNSPLHF

V: TRBV29-1
size: -
J: TRBJ1-6
D: TRBD1
DNA: TGCAGCGCTATCGCACCCTCTCGACAGGGGGCGGAGAATTCACCCCTCCACTTT
CDR3: CSAIAPSRQGAENSPLHF

V: TRBV6-5
size: -
J: TRBJ2-4
D: -
DNA: TGTGCCAGCAGACCGGGACTTCAAAACATTCAGTACTTC
CDR3: CASRPGLQNIQYF